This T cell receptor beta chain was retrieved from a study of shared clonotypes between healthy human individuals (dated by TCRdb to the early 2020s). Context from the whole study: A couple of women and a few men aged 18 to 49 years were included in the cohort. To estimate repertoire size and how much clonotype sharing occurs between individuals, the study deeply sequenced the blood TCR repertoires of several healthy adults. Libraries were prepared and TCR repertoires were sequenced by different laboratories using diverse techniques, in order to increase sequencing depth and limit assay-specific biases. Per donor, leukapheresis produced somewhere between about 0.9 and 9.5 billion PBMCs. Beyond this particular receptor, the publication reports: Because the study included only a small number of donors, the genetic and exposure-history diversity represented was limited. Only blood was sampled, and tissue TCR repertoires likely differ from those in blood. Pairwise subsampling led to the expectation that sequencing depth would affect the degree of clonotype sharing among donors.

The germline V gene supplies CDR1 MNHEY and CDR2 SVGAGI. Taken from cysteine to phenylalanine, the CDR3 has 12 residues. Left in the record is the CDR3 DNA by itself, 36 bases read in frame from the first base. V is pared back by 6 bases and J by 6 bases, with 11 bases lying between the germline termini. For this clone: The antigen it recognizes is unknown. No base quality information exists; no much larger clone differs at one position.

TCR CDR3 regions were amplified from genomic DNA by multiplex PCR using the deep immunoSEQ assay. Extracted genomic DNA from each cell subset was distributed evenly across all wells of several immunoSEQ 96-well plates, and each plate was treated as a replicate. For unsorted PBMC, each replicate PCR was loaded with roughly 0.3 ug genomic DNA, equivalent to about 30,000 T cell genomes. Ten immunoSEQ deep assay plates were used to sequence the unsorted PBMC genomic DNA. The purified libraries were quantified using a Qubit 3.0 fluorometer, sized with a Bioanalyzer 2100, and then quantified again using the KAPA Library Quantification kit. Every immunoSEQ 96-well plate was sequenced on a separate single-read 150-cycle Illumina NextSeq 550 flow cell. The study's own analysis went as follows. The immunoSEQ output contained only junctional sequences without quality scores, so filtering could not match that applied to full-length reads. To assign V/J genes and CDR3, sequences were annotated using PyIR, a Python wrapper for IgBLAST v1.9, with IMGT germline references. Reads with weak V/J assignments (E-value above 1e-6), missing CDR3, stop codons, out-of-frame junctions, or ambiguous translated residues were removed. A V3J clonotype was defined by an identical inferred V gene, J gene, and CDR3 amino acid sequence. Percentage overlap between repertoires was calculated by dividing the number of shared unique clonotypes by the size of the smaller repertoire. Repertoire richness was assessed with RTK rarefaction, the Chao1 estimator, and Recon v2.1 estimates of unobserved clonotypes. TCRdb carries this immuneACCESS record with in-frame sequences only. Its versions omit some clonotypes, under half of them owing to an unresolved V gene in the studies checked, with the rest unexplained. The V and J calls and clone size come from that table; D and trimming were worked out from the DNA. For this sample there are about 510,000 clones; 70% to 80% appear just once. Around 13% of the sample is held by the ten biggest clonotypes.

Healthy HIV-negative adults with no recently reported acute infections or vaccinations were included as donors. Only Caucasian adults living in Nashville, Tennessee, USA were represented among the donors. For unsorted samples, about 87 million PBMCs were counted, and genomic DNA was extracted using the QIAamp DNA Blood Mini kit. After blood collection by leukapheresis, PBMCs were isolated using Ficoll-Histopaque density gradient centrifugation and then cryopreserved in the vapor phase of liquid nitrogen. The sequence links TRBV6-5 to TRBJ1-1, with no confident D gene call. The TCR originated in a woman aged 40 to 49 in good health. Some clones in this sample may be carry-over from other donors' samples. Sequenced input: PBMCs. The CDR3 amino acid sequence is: CASSRGVAEAFF. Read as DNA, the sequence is TGTGCCAGCAGCCGCGGGGTCGCTGAAGCTTTCTTT.